The 9 T cell receptor beta chains below all came from one sample that was sequenced in a study of T cells in localized non-small cell lung cancer. The assay was immunoSEQ multiplex PCR, and TCRdb's table has in-frame clones only and misses some. The sample lists about 2,100 clones, 30% to 35% occurring once. Sequenced here: normal lung tissue next to the tumor, sampled before any cancer treatment. Receptor source: a male donor older than 55 with stage I squamous cell lung carcinoma.

The V call is TRBV6-8, the J call TRBJ1-4; D perhaps matches TRBD1 (6 bases). The germline V gene encodes CDR1 MNHGY and CDR2 SAAAGT. The V end lost 0 bases, the J end lost 7 bases, and 12 bases lay between the germline ends. The CDR3 is 15 residues long. As DNA, the CDR3 is TGTGCCAGCAGTTACTCGGAAGGGGGTAGTGAAAAACTGTTTTTT. It is translated as CASSYSEGGSEKLFF.

The sample holds one count of this clone. This chain connects TRBV18 to TRBJ2-6; the D gene is possibly TRBD1 (5 bases). The CDR3 loop spans 18 amino acids. The V end was cut by 4 bases, the J end by 2 bases, with 18 bases between. From germline, CDR1 is KGHSH and CDR2 LQKENI. DNA for the CDR3: TGTGCCAGCTCACGGTCAGGGTATTCGCTGGCTGGGGCCAACGTCCTGACTTTC. Residues: CASSRSGYSLAGANVLTF.

This clone ranks as large. The genes are TRBV30 and TRBJ1-4; D might be TRBD1 (5 bases). V was shortened by 2 bases and J by 6 bases, with 13 bases between the two germline ends. CDR3 length: 14 amino acids. Germline V CDR1 and CDR2: GTSNPN, SVGIG (reference sequence). Here the CDR3 DNA reads TGTGCCTGGAGTTGGGGGATCTCTGATGAAAAACTGTTTTTT. Translated, it gives CAWSWGISDEKLFF.

The chain combines TRBV9 with TRBJ2-2, with D uncertain. Germline V gene data show CDR1 as SGDLS and CDR2 as YYNGEE. V lost 5 bases and J lost 6, with 14 bases in between. This CDR3 has 14 residues. CDR3 nucleotide sequence: TGTGCCAGCAGTGAAACCCAAGGGTCCGGGGAGCTGTTTTTT. Protein product: CASSETQGSGELFF.

This clone is medium-sized (0.01 to 0.1%) by share. The J gene is TRBJ2-2, the V gene TRBV11-3; D perhaps matches TRBD1 (6 bases). Germline V gene sequence: CDR1 SGHNT, CDR2 YENEEA. Trimming took off 1 base at V and 0 bases at J, with 6 bases between the two ends. The CDR3 sequence is 15 residues long. The CDR3 DNA follows: TGTGCCAGCAGCTTAGGGACAGCGAACACCGGGGAGCTGTTTTTT. It yields the protein CASSLGTANTGELFF.

The rearrangement joins TRBV28 to TRBJ1-1; D perhaps matches TRBD1 (5 bases). Germline CDR1 reads MDHEN; CDR2 reads SYDVKM. This CDR3 has 14 residues. The V end lost 7 bases, the J end lost 0 bases, and 12 bases lay between the germline ends. CDR3 loop: CASTPGRLNTEAFF. In DNA, the CDR3 is TGTGCCAGCACACCGGGACGCTTGAACACTGAAGCTTTCTTT.

By share of the sample, this clone is large. The genes are TRBV6-8 and TRBJ2-1, with a possible D match to TRBD2 (6 bases). The CDR3 is 15 residues long. Trimming stripped 0 bases from V and 10 bases from J, with 16 bases between. CDR1 is MNHGY, CDR2 SAAAGT, per germline. In DNA form, the CDR3 reads TGTGCCAGCAGTTACTCTTCCGGGAGTCAACACGAGCAGTTCTTC. It translates to CASSYSSGSQHEQFF.

The chain is built from TRBV11-1 and TRBJ1-5; D may be TRBD1 (6 bases). Per the germline V gene, CDR1 is SGHAT and CDR2 is FQDESV (reference sequence). V lost 2 bases and J 2 bases, leaving 10 bases between the germline ends. There are 15 residues in the CDR3. CDR3 protein: CASSLPGGRNQPQHF. The DNA for the CDR3 is TGTGCCAGCAGCTTACCGGGGGGCCGCAATCAGCCCCAGCATTTT.

This chain links TRBV19 with TRBJ2-7; possibly TRBD1 or TRBD2 for D (5 bases each). V shed 1 base and J shed 6 bases, with 13 bases lying between them. Germline V gives CDR1 LNHDA, CDR2 SQIVND (reference sequence). The CDR3 consists of 14 residues. The CDR3 region is CASSIGGEQSEQYF. The CDR3, as DNA: TGTGCCAGTAGTATAGGAGGGGAGCAGAGCGAGCAGTACTTC.